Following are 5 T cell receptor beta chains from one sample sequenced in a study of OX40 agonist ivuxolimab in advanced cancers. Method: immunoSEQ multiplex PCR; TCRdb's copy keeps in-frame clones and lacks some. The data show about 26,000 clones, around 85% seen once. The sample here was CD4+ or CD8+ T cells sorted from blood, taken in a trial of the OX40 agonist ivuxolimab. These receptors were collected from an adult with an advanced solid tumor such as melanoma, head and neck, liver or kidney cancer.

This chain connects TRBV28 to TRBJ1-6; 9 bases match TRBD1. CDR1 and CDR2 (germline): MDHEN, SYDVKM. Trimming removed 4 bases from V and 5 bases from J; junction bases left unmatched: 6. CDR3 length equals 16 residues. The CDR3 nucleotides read TGTGCCAGCAGTTACAGGGGGCCGGGGAATAATTCACCCCTCCACTTT. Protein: CASSYRGPGNNSPLHF. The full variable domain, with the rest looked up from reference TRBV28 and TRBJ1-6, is DVKVTQSSRYLVKRTGEKVFLECVQDMDHENMFWYRQDPGLGLRLIYFSYDVKMKEKGDIPEGYSVSREKKERFSLILESASTNQTSMYLCASSYRGPGNNSPLHFGNGTRLTVT.

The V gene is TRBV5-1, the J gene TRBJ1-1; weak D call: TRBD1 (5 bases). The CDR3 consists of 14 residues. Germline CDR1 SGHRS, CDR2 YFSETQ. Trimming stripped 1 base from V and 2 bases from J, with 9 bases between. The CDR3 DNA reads TGCGCCAGCAGCTTGTCTACAGGAAACACTGAAGCTTTCTTT. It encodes CASSLSTGNTEAFF.

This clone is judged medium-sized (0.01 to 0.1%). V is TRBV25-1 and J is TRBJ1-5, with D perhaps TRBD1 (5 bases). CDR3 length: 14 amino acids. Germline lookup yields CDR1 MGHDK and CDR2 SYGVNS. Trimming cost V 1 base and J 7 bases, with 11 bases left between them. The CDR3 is CASSESGGWQPQHF. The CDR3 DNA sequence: TGTGCCAGCAGTGAATCGGGGGGTTGGCAGCCCCAGCATTTT.

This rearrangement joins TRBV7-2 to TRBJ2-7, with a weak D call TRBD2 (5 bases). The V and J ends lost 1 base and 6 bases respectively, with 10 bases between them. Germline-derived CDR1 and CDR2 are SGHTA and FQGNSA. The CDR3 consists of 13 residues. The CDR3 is CASSLVRGSEQYF. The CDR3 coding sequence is TGTGCCAGCAGCTTAGTACGGGGTTCCGAGCAGTACTTC.

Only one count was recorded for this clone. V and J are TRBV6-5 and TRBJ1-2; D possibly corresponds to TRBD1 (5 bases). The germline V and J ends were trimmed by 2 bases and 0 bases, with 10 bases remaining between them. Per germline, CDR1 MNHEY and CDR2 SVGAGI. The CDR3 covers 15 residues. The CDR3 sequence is CASSYKDIANYGYTF. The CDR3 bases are TGTGCCAGCAGTTACAAGGACATAGCTAACTATGGCTACACCTTC.